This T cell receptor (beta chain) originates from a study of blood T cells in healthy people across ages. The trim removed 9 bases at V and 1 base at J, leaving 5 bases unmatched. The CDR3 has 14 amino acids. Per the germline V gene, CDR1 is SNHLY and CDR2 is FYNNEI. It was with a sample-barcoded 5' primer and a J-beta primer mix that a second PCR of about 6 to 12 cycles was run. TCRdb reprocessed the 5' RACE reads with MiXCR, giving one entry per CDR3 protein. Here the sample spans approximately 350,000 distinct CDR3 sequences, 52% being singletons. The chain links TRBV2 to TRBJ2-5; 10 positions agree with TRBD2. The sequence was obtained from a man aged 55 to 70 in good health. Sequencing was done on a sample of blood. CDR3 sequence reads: CASSSGSLQETQYF. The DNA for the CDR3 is TGTGCCAGTTCTAGCGGGAGCCTCCAAGAGACCCAGTACTTC.